The T cell receptor (beta chain) described here comes from a study of cytomegalovirus exposure and HLA in healthy donors. PCR employed 60 Vbeta and 13 Jbeta primers. The assay was immunoSEQ multiplex PCR, and TCRdb's table has in-frame clones only and misses some. Of more than 150,000 clones listed, around 80% are singletons. The CDR3 has 16 amino acids. The V end lost 2 bases, the J end lost 7 bases, and 18 bases lay between the germline ends. Per germline, CDR1 MNHNS and CDR2 SASEGT. The sequence came from a man aged 40-49 years in good health and CMV-seronegative. This rearrangement joins TRBV6-1 to TRBJ2-1; D is ambiguous. Sequences were obtained from PBMCs. CDR3 residues: CASSEKMARSGNEQFF. CDR3 DNA sequence: TGTGCCAGCAGTGAAAAGATGGCGCGCTCGGGTAATGAGCAGTTCTTC.